A single sample gave rise to the 8 T cell receptor beta chains below, sequenced in a study of cytomegalovirus exposure and HLA in healthy donors. It was with 60 Vbeta and 13 Jbeta primers that the PCR ran. Using immunoSEQ multiplex PCR, the repertoire was profiled, and TCRdb retains in-frame clones only, with some absent. Among 150,000 to 200,000 clones listed, more than 75% were seen once. Material for sequencing was PBMCs. These receptors were collected from a woman aged 50 to 60 in good health and CMV-seronegative.

A remark on this clone: No DNA is shown, since the ends of the CDR3 on it are uncertain; the CDR3 is the one TCRdb lists. The J gene is TRBJ1-2, the V gene TRBV21-1; the table names TRBD1, a call not compared with the DNA. TRBV21-1 is reported as a pseudogene. A total of 18 residues make up the CDR3, ends included. The CDR3 protein is CASSKKGVWGYACYGYTF.

The rearrangement uses TRBV14 and TRBJ2-1, with D possibly matching TRBD2 (6 bases). The CDR3 loop spans 13 amino acids. Germline V gene data show CDR1 as SGHDN and CDR2 as FVKESK. V was trimmed by 4 bases and J by 10 bases, leaving 14 bases between them. CDR3 loop: CASSRWGVGEQFF. In nucleotides, the CDR3 is TGTGCCAGCAGCCGTTGGGGGGTGGGGGAGCAGTTCTTC.

The chain couples TRBV28 to TRBJ1-1; 7 bases align to TRBD1. The germline gives CDR1 MDHEN, CDR2 SYDVKM. Trimming cost V 5 bases and J 4 bases; bases outside gene matches: 16. This CDR3 region has 17 residues. The CDR3 protein is CASSRYGAGGPITEAFF. The CDR3 coding sequence is TGTGCCAGCAGTCGGTACGGGGCAGGGGGTCCCATCACTGAAGCTTTCTTT.

V and J are TRBV7-9 and TRBJ1-2; 7 bases fit TRBD1. There are 18 residues in the CDR3. CDR1 is SEHNR, CDR2 FQNEAQ, per germline (reference sequence). V lost 4 bases, J lost 4 bases, and 18 bases stayed unmatched. The CDR3 sequence: CASSSKATGTAAIYGYTF. The CDR3, as DNA: TGTGCCAGCAGCTCAAAGGCCACCGGGACAGCTGCTATCTATGGCTACACCTTC.

The genes are TRBV30 and TRBJ1-1; D is uncertain. The V gene's germline CDR1 is GTSNPN and CDR2 SVGIG (reference sequence). With 2 bases removed from V and 1 base from J, the gap between germline ends came to 20 bases. CDR3 length equals 17 residues. The CDR3 reads CAWSRWGVGEGNTEAFF. CDR3 in DNA: TGTGCCTGGAGTAGATGGGGAGTGGGCGAAGGGAACACTGAAGCTTTCTTT.

This sequence joins TRBV5-4 and TRBJ2-5, with a possible D match to TRBD1 (6 bases). This CDR3 region has 13 residues. Germline CDR1 and CDR2: SGHNT and YYREEE (reference sequence). Trimming took off 3 bases at V and 7 bases at J, with 13 bases between the two ends. The CDR3 loop is CASSWTELGTQYF. Written as DNA, the CDR3 is TGTGCCAGCAGCTGGACAGAGCTCGGGACCCAGTACTTC.

The rearrangement uses TRBV5-6 and TRBJ2-1, with TRBD2 matching 9 bases. The CDR3 loop spans 16 amino acids. Germline CDR1 reads SGHDT; CDR2 reads YYEEEE. V dropped 4 bases and J dropped 3; count of bases not matched to a gene: 8. CDR3 amino acids: CASSIGLAMVYNEQFF. For the CDR3, the DNA is TGTGCCAGCAGCATTGGACTAGCGATGGTCTACAATGAGCAGTTCTTC.

The rearrangement uses TRBV7-2 and TRBJ2-1; 7 bases line up with TRBD2. The CDR3 length is 15 residues. Germline values: CDR1 SGHTA, CDR2 FQGNSA. V shed 1 base and J 2 bases; nucleotides not matched to a gene: 2. The CDR3 spells CASSLVAGAYNEQFF. Here the CDR3 DNA reads TGTGCCAGCAGCTTAGTGGCGGGGGCCTACAATGAGCAGTTCTTC. Filled out from reference TRBV7-2 and TRBJ2-1, the complete variable domain reads GAGVSQSPSNKVTEKGKDVELRCDPISGHTALYWYRQSLGQGLEFLIYFQGNSAPDKSGLPSDRFSAERTGGSVSTLTIQRTQQEDSAVYLCASSLVAGAYNEQFFGPGTRLTVL.